What follows are 5 T cell receptor beta chains derived from one specimen sequenced in a study of cytomegalovirus exposure and HLA in healthy donors. In the PCR, 60 Vbeta and 13 Jbeta primers were used. Produced via immunoSEQ multiplex PCR; TCRdb's table is partial and in-frame only. The sample carries around 150,000 clones, 75% to 85% recorded once. Sequencing was performed on PBMCs. Every receptor here comes from a young man in good health and CMV-seronegative.

This clone has a single count. The chain couples TRBV27 to TRBJ2-3, with 8 bases fitting TRBD2. Germline V gene lookup returns CDR1 MNHEY and CDR2 SMNVEV (reference sequence). The CDR3 totals 14 residues. V shed 5 bases, J shed 4 bases, and the junction held 5 bases outside the gene matches. The CDR3 sequence: CASSPGLAADTQYF. DNA of the CDR3: TGTGCCAGCAGTCCCGGACTAGCTGCAGATACGCAGTATTTT.

V gene TRBV30 combines with J gene TRBJ1-1; 7 bases fit TRBD1. The CDR3 runs to 12 residues. Germline V gene lookup returns CDR1 GTSNPN and CDR2 SVGIG (reference sequence). V gave up 5 bases and J gave up 2 bases; unmatched junction bases: 2. Here the CDR3 reads CAWHRGNTEAFF. The CDR3 DNA sequence: TGTGCCTGGCACAGGGGAAACACTGAAGCTTTCTTT.

V and J are TRBV29-1 and TRBJ2-1; D uncertain. CDR1 is SQVTM, CDR2 ANQGSEA, per germline. CDR3 length: 10 residues. Trimming removed 6 bases at V and 7 bases at J, with 7 bases between. CDR3 amino acids: CSVWRNEQFF. For the CDR3, the DNA is TGCAGCGTGTGGCGGAATGAGCAGTTCTTC.

This rearrangement joins TRBV9 to TRBJ2-3; tentative D call: TRBD2 (6 bases). The germline V gene encodes CDR1 SGDLS and CDR2 YYNGEE. This CDR3 has 16 amino acids. Trimming removed 5 bases at V and 3 bases at J, with 19 bases between. The CDR3 loop is CASSPLRGSFTDTQYF. CDR3 DNA: TGTGCCAGCAGTCCCCTACGGGGGTCTTTTACAGATACGCAGTATTTT.

The chain couples TRBV7-2 to TRBJ1-5, with a possible D match to TRBD1 (6 bases). Trimming took off 1 base at V and 1 base at J, with 14 bases between the two ends. Germline V gene data show CDR1 as SGHTA and CDR2 as FQGNSA. CDR3 length equals 17 residues. The CDR3 here is CASSLGLYRVSNQPQHF. The CDR3 DNA is TGTGCCAGCAGCTTAGGCTTATACAGGGTGAGCAATCAGCCCCAGCATTTT.